Below are 32 T cell receptor beta chains sequenced from a single sample in a study of lymphopenia after photon versus proton radiotherapy. Only in-frame clones appear in the TCRdb table, and some are missing; sequencing was by immunoSEQ multiplex PCR. The sample holds tens of thousands of clones, less than 90% seen once. This material consisted of peripheral blood, taken from a patient treated with photon-based radiotherapy. The receptors originated from a woman between 50 and 59 years old with pancreatic cancer.

The genes are TRBV11-3 and TRBJ2-3; 7 nucleotides align to TRBD1. CDR1 is SGHNT and CDR2 is YENEEA in the germline V gene. The junction had 7 bases not matched to a gene; V was cut back by 4 bases and J by 0 bases. There are 16 residues in the CDR3. The CDR3 loop is CASSSGQVPSTDTQYF. DNA for the CDR3: TGTGCCAGCAGCTCCGGACAGGTTCCTAGCACAGATACGCAGTATTTT.

V and J are TRBV18 and TRBJ2-5; D uncertain. Germline V lookup: CDR1 KGHSH, CDR2 LQKENI. This CDR3 is built from 12 residues. V lost 6 bases to trimming and J lost 5 bases, with 10 bases between them. The chain's CDR3 is CASSQVSETQYF. DNA of the CDR3: TGTGCCAGCTCGCAGGTTTCGGAGACCCAGTACTTC.

This clone was recorded a few times. The rearrangement links TRBV6-5 to TRBJ1-4, with D unclear. Germline lookup yields CDR1 MNHEY and CDR2 SVGAGI. Deletions cut 4 bases from V and 8 bases from J, with 14 bases between. This CDR3 is 14 amino acids long. CDR3 protein: CASSSTGISEKLFF. The CDR3 DNA reads TGTGCCAGCAGTTCTACGGGGATAAGCGAAAAACTGTTTTTT.

This sequence joins TRBV6-6 and TRBJ1-2; 7 bases line up with TRBD1. Trimming took 6 bases from V and 6 from J; bases not matched to a gene: 7. The CDR3 sequence is 13 residues long. Per the germline V gene, CDR1 is MNHNY and CDR2 is SVGAGI (reference sequence). CDR3 sequence (DNA): TGTGCCAGCAGACAACAGGGGTTACATGGCTACACCTTC. Protein product: CASRQQGLHGYTF.

The CDR3 sequence is CASSLGTGYEQYF. The CDR3 DNA sequence: TGTGCCAGCAGTTTAGGTACAGGCTACGAGCAGTACTTC. The chain couples TRBV6-5 to TRBJ2-7, with a tentative D call TRBD1 (5 bases). The CDR3 runs to 13 residues. Deletions cut 4 bases from V and 3 bases from J, with 10 bases between. Germline V CDR1 and CDR2: MNHEY, SVGAGI.

This clone has more than one count but fewer than ten. This chain connects TRBV7-7 to TRBJ2-5; 8 bases align to TRBD2. V was pared by 6 bases and J by 5 bases, with 11 bases of the junction left unmatched. CDR1 and CDR2 from the germline V gene are SSHAT and FNYEAQ (reference sequence). The CDR3 extends over 15 amino acids. CDR3 in DNA: TGTGCCAGCAGTCCTCAGCGGGAGCCTGCGGAGACCCAGTACTTC. Its translation: CASSPQREPAETQYF.

This rearrangement joins TRBV6-6 to TRBJ2-5; TRBD2 aligns across 8 bases. J lost 5 bases, V lost 2 bases, and 7 bases had no gene match. The CDR3 sequence is 15 residues long. From germline, CDR1 is MNHNY and CDR2 SVGAGI (reference sequence). As DNA, the CDR3 is TGTGCCAGCAGTTACCGGGCGGGGGGCGGTGAGACCCAGTACTTC. The encoded protein is CASSYRAGGGETQYF.

The chain has TRBV6-5 and TRBJ2-7; 10 bases are a match to TRBD1. The germline V gene has CDR1 MNHEY and CDR2 SVGAGI. This CDR3 spans 13 amino acids. Germline trimming cut 4 bases from V and 9 bases from J; bases unmatched to any gene: 6. The CDR3 reads CASSSSRDRGQYF. CDR3 DNA sequence: TGTGCCAGCAGTTCCTCCCGGGACAGGGGGCAGTACTTC.

The chain employs TRBV4-1 and TRBJ1-2, with D unclear. CDR1 and CDR2 from the germline V gene are MGHRA and YSYEKL. V shed 0 bases and J shed 8 bases, with 13 bases lying between them. CDR3 size: 14 residues. The CDR3 sequence is CASSQEEQMLGYTF. For the CDR3, the DNA is TGCGCCAGCAGCCAAGAAGAACAGATGTTGGGCTACACCTTC.

There are a few counts of this clone. CDR3 nucleotide sequence: TGCGCCAGCAGCCAGGGCAGGCTTAGCTCCTATAATTCACCCCTCCACTTT. Protein sequence: CASSQGRLSSYNSPLHF. The genes are TRBV4-3 and TRBJ1-6; no definite D call. Trimming cost V 3 bases and J 0 bases, with 12 bases left between them. CDR1 is LGHNA and CDR2 is YSLEER in the germline V gene. There are 17 residues in the CDR3.

This chain links TRBV7-2 with TRBJ1-1; D remains unclear. The CDR3 has 15 residues. Germline values: CDR1 SGHTA, CDR2 FQGNSA. Trimming cost V 2 bases and J 1 base, with 11 bases left between them. The CDR3 loop is CASSLKFGGNTEAFF. In DNA, the CDR3 is TGTGCCAGCAGCTTAAAATTCGGCGGGAACACTGAAGCTTTCTTT.

This chain uses TRBV15 with TRBJ2-4, with D unclear. Germline CDR1 is LNHNV and CDR2 is YYDKDF (reference sequence). Trimming removed 6 bases from V and 6 bases from J, with 21 bases in between. This CDR3 has 16 residues. CDR3 bases: TGTGCCACCAGAGCTCCCAGAGGACCGGCCCCAAACATTCAGTACTTC. This translates into CATRAPRGPAPNIQYF. The full variable domain, in which reference TRBV15 and TRBJ2-4 provide the parts outside the CDR3, is DAMVIQNPRYQVTQFGKPVTLSCSQTLNHNVMYWYQQKSSQAPKLLFHYYDKDFNNEADTPDNFQSRRPNTSFCFLDIRSPGLGDTAMYLCATRAPRGPAPNIQYFGAGTRLSVL.

The chain has TRBV11-2 and TRBJ1-2, with D unresolved. CDR1 is SGHAT, CDR2 FQNNGV, per germline. Trimming shortened V by 3 bases and J by 1 base, and 12 bases separated the two germline ends. The CDR3 covers 15 residues. The CDR3: CASSLAGPNNYGYTF. DNA for the CDR3: TGTGCCAGCAGCTTGGCCGGACCGAATAACTATGGCTACACCTTC.

The chain recombines TRBV5-4 with TRBJ2-1; possibly TRBD2 for D (5 bases). This CDR3 is 13 amino acids long. V gave up 0 bases and J gave up 7 bases, with 8 bases separating them. Germline V lookup: CDR1 SGHNT, CDR2 YYREEE (reference sequence). The CDR3 here is CASSLDSGNEQFF. CDR3 bases: TGTGCCAGCAGCTTGGACTCGGGGAATGAGCAGTTCTTC.

This sequence joins TRBV7-2 and TRBJ2-5, with no clear D. The germline V gene encodes CDR1 SGHTA and CDR2 FQGNSA. V was shortened by 5 bases and J by 5 bases, with 12 bases between the two germline ends. The CDR3 has 13 residues. The CDR3 coding sequence is TGTGCCAGCAGCCCCCTCAGGAAGGAGACCCAGTACTTC. Amino acid sequence: CASSPLRKETQYF.

The chain joins TRBV9 to TRBJ2-7, with a possible D match to TRBD2 (6 bases). The CDR3 contains 14 residues. Deletions cut 0 bases from V and 6 bases from J, with 13 bases between. Per the germline V gene, CDR1 is SGDLS and CDR2 is YYNGEE. Written as DNA, the CDR3 is TGTGCCAGCAGCGTAGCCTACCGGGGGTCCGAGCAGTACTTC. Its translation is CASSVAYRGSEQYF.

The CDR3 is CASSEAVGFFAYSGNTIYF. CDR3 coding DNA: TGTGCCAGCAGTGAAGCGGTGGGGTTTTTTGCGTACTCTGGAAACACCATATATTTT. The rearrangement joins TRBV6-1 to TRBJ1-3, with D unclear. Germline-derived CDR1 and CDR2 are MNHNS and SASEGT. V was cut by 0 bases and J by 0 bases, with 18 bases left in between. The CDR3 sequence is 19 residues long.

This clone was seen a single time. The chain has TRBV5-1 and TRBJ2-5; D not certain. CDR3 length: 11 amino acids. V dropped 1 base and J dropped 3 bases, with 1 base sitting between them. The V gene's germline CDR1 is SGHRS and CDR2 YFSETQ. The CDR3 sequence is CASSLKETQYF. The CDR3, as DNA: TGCGCCAGCAGCTTGAAAGAGACCCAGTACTTC.

The rearrangement uses TRBV7-6 and TRBJ2-3; D gene unclear. The CDR3 contains 13 residues. Trimming took off 0 bases at V and 2 bases at J, with 3 bases between the two ends. Germline assignment: CDR1 SGHVS and CDR2 FNYEAQ. The CDR3 sequence is CASSLASTDTQYF. The CDR3 DNA is TGTGCCAGCAGCTTAGCATCCACAGATACGCAGTATTTT.

The chain combines TRBV15 with TRBJ1-5; no clear D. Per germline, CDR1 LNHNV and CDR2 YYDKDF (reference sequence). Trimming shortened V by 0 bases and J by 6 bases, and 9 bases separated the two germline ends. The CDR3 runs to 14 residues. DNA of the CDR3: TGTGCCACCAGCAGAGATAGGGCAGTTCAGCCCCAGCATTTT. Amino acids: CATSRDRAVQPQHF.

The rearrangement links TRBV27 to TRBJ2-1, with 14 nucleotides matching TRBD2. CDR1 is MNHEY, CDR2 SMNVEV, per germline (reference sequence). The junction had 5 bases not matched to a gene; V was cut back by 3 bases and J by 4 bases. This CDR3 spans 17 amino acids. CDR3 amino acids: CASSLQRLAGGYNEQFF. DNA for the CDR3: TGTGCCAGCAGTTTGCAACGACTAGCGGGAGGGTACAATGAGCAGTTCTTC.

This clone was seen more than once but under ten times. The gene calls are TRBV27 and TRBJ1-5; 9 positions match TRBD1. Trimming removed 6 bases from V and 3 bases from J; junction bases left unmatched: 6. The CDR3 runs to 15 residues. Per the germline V gene, CDR1 is MNHEY and CDR2 is SMNVEV (reference sequence). CDR3 nucleotides: TGTGCCAGCAGCCCGGGACAGGGCCCCAATCAGCCCCAGCATTTT. Translated: CASSPGQGPNQPQHF.

This chain links TRBV30 with TRBJ1-5; tentatively, D is TRBD1 (6 bases). Trimming stripped 1 base from V and 4 bases from J, with 14 bases between. CDR1 GTSNPN and CDR2 SVGIG come from the germline V gene (reference sequence). The CDR3 sequence is 15 residues long. CDR3 protein: CAWSEYTGRNQPQHF. In nucleotides, the CDR3 is TGTGCCTGGAGTGAATACACAGGGAGAAATCAGCCCCAGCATTTT.

V gene TRBV7-2 combines with J gene TRBJ2-7, with TRBD1 as a possible D gene (5 bases). Trimming removed 6 bases at V and 0 bases at J, with 15 bases between. Germline CDR1 and CDR2: SGHTA and FQGNSA. This CDR3 has 15 residues. The CDR3 DNA follows: TGTGCCAGCAGTTATGACCAGACAGCCTCCTACGAGCAGTACTTC. This encodes CASSYDQTASYEQYF.

This clone was seen only a few times. The genes are TRBV29-1 and TRBJ2-1; tentatively, D is TRBD1 or TRBD2 (7 bases each). The V end was cut by 6 bases, the J end by 0 bases, with 39 bases between. This CDR3 is built from 23 residues. The germline V gene encodes CDR1 SQVTM and CDR2 ANQGSEA. CDR3 sequence (DNA): TGCAGCGTAATGGGCGAGGGTCTGGATGGGCGGGAGTCGGACAGGAGCTCCTACAATGAGCAGTTCTTC. As protein: CSVMGEGLDGRESDRSSYNEQFF.

The chain joins TRBV19 to TRBJ1-4; D is perhaps TRBD1 (6 bases). Germline-derived CDR1 and CDR2 are LNHDA and SQIVND (reference sequence). The CDR3 spans 15 residues. The V end was cut by 2 bases, the J end by 6 bases, with 13 bases between. The DNA for the CDR3 is TGTGCCAGTAGTATATATGGACAGTTCGATGAAAAACTGTTTTTT. This sequence encodes CASSIYGQFDEKLFF.

CDR3 region: CSVGGPGVGYNEQFF. Written as DNA, the CDR3 is TGCAGCGTGGGGGGTCCGGGAGTAGGCTACAATGAGCAGTTCTTC. V gene TRBV29-1 combines with J gene TRBJ2-1, with D possibly TRBD2 on 6 matching bases. This CDR3 spans 15 amino acids. V shed 6 bases and J shed 3 bases, with 18 bases lying between them. Germline CDR1 reads SQVTM; CDR2 reads ANQGSEA.

The chain is built from TRBV7-9 and TRBJ1-1; 9 bases fit TRBD1. The CDR3 loop spans 13 amino acids. Germline V gene data show CDR1 as SEHNR and CDR2 as FQNEAQ (reference sequence). Trimming at V came to 5 bases and at J to 6 bases, leaving 4 bases not matched to a gene. CDR3 residues: CASSHTGGAEAFF. CDR3 nucleotides: TGTGCCAGCAGCCACACAGGGGGCGCTGAAGCTTTCTTT.

V usage is TRBV7-2 and J usage is TRBJ2-6; D may correspond to TRBD1 or TRBD2 (6 bases each). Trimming left V 1 base short and J 2 bases short, with 15 bases between. Germline assignment: CDR1 SGHTA and CDR2 FQGNSA. The CDR3 spans 18 residues. The CDR3 bases are TGTGCCAGCAGCTTAGTTCAGGGGAGGAGAACTGGGGCCAACGTCCTGACTTTC. Translation gives CASSLVQGRRTGANVLTF.

This rearrangement joins TRBV19 to TRBJ1-1; 7 bases fit TRBD1. With 7 bases clipped from V and 0 bases from J, the junction kept 20 bases outside the gene matches. The CDR3 consists of 19 residues. Looked up from germline, CDR1 is LNHDA and CDR2 is SQIVND (reference sequence). In DNA, the CDR3 is TGTGCCAGTATACCGGGACAGTGGGATCTCGCCACCCTGAACACTGAAGCTTTCTTT. Protein: CASIPGQWDLATLNTEAFF.

The chain combines TRBV7-9 with TRBJ1-1; 7 bases match TRBD1. Germline assignment: CDR1 SEHNR and CDR2 FQNEAQ (reference sequence). V shed 5 bases and J 6 bases; nucleotides not matched to a gene: 9. The CDR3 loop spans 14 amino acids. CDR3 nucleotides: TGTGCCAGCAGCGGATACAGGGGTGGGGCTGAAGCTTTCTTT. Protein sequence: CASSGYRGGAEAFF.

The count of this clone is one. V and J are TRBV19 and TRBJ2-1; 10 nucleotides agree with TRBD2. Germline CDR1 LNHDA, CDR2 SQIVND (reference sequence). The CDR3 spans 15 residues. The trim removed 3 bases at V and 6 bases at J, leaving 5 bases unmatched. For the CDR3, the DNA is TGTGCCAGTAGTATCGGAGCGGGAGGGAGCAATGAGCAGTTCTTC. Translating gives CASSIGAGGSNEQFF.